This TCR beta chain was documented in a study of T cells in Graves' hyperthyroidism and ophthalmopathy. Amplification of TCR beta CDR3 regions used RNA as the template. The study used the HTBI primer set for a first-round RT-PCR of the TCR CDR3. In TCRdb, the multiplex PCR reads were re-called with MiXCR into one record per CDR3 protein. This table has about 600,000 distinct CDR3 sequences, approximately 15% appearing once. Ophthalmopathy in the patients scored at least 3 on Clinical Activity Score and at least 4 on NOSPECS grade, lasting under 3 months. Uncontrolled infection, other autoimmune disease, pregnancy and lactation each barred patients from inclusion. Diagnosis relied on clinical symptoms, serum thyroxine and TRAb, thyroid ultrasound and orbital computed tomography. The sample holds a few counts of this clonotype. Being one base from a much bigger clone, this may be a read error. Looked up from germline, CDR1 is SEHNR and CDR2 is FQNEAQ (reference sequence). This CDR3 spans 14 amino acids.

The clonotype originates from a woman younger than 30 with Graves' ophthalmopathy. The chain is built from TRBV7-9 and TRBJ2-5; 11 bases line up with TRBD2. Sequencing was done on a sample of blood. This CDR3 reads CASSAGTSGQTRYF. The CDR3 coding sequence is TGTGCCAGCAGCGCCGGGACTAGCGGACAGACCCGGTACTTC. The variable domain in full, with the rest retrieved from reference TRBV7-9 and TRBJ2-5, is DTGVSQNPRHKITKRGQNVTFRCDPISEHNRLYWYRQTLGQGPEFLTYFQNEAQLEKSRLLSDRFSAERPKGSFSTLEIQRTEQGDSAMYLCASSAGTSGQTRYFGPGTRLLVL.